The TCR beta chain under discussion was sequenced for a study of blood T cell repertoires in COVID-19. Study-level information: COVID-19 samples collected from the United States, Italy and Spain covered acute and convalescent phases. The analysed material was cDNA or gDNA that came from T cells, B-cell-depleted T cells, or PBMCs.

Germline-derived CDR1 and CDR2 are MRHNA and SNTAGT. The CDR3 is 13 amino acids. The ends were cut back, 6 bases at V and 1 base at J, with 9 bases in the middle. Authors' processing steps: Estimation of nucleated cell counts relied on the amplification of reference gene primers. Sequencing used immunoSEQ multiplex PCR; TCRdb keeps in-frame clones, though not all of them. The V and J calls and clone size were taken over from that table, and D and trimming were inferred from the DNA. Altogether fewer than 200,000 clones are present, about 76% being singletons, with the ten largest covering around 8.9%.

The gene calls are TRBV6-4 and TRBJ1-1; perhaps TRBD1 as D (6 bases). Sequences were obtained from peripheral blood. This TCR came from a woman between 50 and 59 years old with active or convalescent COVID-19. The CDR3 DNA reads as TGTGCCAGCAGGGACAGCCAGAACACTGAAGCTTTCTTT. It codes for CASRDSQNTEAFF.